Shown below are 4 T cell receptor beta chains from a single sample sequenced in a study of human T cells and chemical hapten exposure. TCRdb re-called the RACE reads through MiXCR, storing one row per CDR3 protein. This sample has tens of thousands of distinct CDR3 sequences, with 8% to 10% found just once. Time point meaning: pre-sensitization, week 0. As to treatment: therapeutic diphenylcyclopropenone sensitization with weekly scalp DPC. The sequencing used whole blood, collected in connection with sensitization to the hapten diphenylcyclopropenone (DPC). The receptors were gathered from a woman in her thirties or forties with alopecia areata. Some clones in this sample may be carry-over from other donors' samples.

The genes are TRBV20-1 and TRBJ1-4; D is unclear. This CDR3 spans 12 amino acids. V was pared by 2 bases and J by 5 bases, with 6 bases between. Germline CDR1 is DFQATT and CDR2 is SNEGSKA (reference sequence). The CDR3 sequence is CSARKLNEKLFF. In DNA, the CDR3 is TGCAGTGCTAGAAAGTTGAATGAAAAACTGTTTTTT.

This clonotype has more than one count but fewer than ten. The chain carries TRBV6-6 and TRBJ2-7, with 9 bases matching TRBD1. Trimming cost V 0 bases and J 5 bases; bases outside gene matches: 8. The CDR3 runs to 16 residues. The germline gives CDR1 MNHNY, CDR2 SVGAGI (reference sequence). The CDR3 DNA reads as TGTGCCAGCAGTTACTCGGGGGGACAGGGTGAAGACGAGCAGTACTTC. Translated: CASSYSGGQGEDEQYF.

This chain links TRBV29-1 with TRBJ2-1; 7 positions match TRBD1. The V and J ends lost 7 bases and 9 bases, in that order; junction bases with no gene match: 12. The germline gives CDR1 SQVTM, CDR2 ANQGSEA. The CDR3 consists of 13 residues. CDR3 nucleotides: TGCAGCGCTCGGACAGGACCCCTCGTTGAGCAGTTCTTC. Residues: CSARTGPLVEQFF.

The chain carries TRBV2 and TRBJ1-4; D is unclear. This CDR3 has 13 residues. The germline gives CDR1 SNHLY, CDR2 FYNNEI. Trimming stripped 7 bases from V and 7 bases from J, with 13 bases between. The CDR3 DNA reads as TGTGCCAGCAAGGGCCCAACGGGTGAAAAACTGTTTTTT. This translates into CASKGPTGEKLFF.